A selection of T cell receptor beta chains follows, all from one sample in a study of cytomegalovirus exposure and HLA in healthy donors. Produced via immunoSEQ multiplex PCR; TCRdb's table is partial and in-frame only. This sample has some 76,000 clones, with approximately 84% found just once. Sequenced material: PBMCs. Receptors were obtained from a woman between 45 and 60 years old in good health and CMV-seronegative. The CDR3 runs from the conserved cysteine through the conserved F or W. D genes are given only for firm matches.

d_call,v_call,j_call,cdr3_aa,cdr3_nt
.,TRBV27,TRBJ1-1,CASSSYNRAEAFF,TGTGCCAGCAGTTCATACAACAGGGCAGAAGCTTTCTTT
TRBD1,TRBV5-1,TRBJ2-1,CASSLGSDRRNEQFF,TGCGCCAGCAGCTTGGGTTCGGACAGGAGGAATGAGCAGTTCTTC
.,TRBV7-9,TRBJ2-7,CSSSFEGDEQYF,TGTTCCAGCAGCTTTGAGGGGGACGAGCAGTACTTC
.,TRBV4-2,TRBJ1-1,CASSQAVNTEAFF,TGTGCCAGCAGCCAAGCGGTGAACACTGAAGCTTTCTTT
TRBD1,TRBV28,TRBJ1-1,CASSSLKGGGTEAFF,TGTGCCAGCAGTTCCCTAAAAGGGGGCGGAACTGAAGCTTTCTTT
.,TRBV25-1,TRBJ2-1,CASGPRDRGEQFF,TGTGCCAGCGGACCGCGGGACAGAGGCGAGCAGTTCTTC
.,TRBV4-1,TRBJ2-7,CASSQDAGPEQYF,TGCGCCAGCAGCCAAGACGCGGGCCCCGAGCAGTACTTC
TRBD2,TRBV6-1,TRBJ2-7,CASSGLGTSGRSYEQYF,TGTGCCAGCAGTGGACTTGGGACTAGCGGGAGGTCCTACGAGCAGTACTTC
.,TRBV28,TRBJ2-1,CASSSGHLYNEQFF,TGTGCCAGCAGTTCAGGGCACCTCTACAATGAGCAGTTCTTC
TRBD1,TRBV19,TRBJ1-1,CASRAPGQGREAFF,TGTGCCAGTAGGGCCCCAGGACAGGGCCGTGAAGCTTTCTTT